This T cell receptor (beta chain) was documented in a study of T cell responses to AZD1222 COVID-19 vaccine. Only in-frame clones appear in the TCRdb table, and some are missing; sequencing was by immunoSEQ multiplex PCR. The sample includes about 130,000 clones, approximately 92% of them seen just once. Per the germline V gene, CDR1 is MNHEY and CDR2 is SVGAGI. The CDR3 consists of 15 residues. Deletions cut 0 bases from V and 6 bases from J, with 12 bases between. Sequencing was performed on peripheral blood, taken 28 days after the second AZD1222 dose. This chain joins TRBV6-5 and TRBJ1-5; a weak D match, TRBD1 (6 bases). This clonotype was obtained from an adult who received the AZD1222 COVID-19 vaccine. The CDR3 protein is CASSYSQGRGQPQHF. Written as DNA, the CDR3 is TGTGCCAGCAGTTACTCGCAGGGGAGGGGTCAGCCCCAGCATTTT.